The 20 T cell receptor beta chains listed next were all sequenced from one sample in a study of PD-1 blockade in classical Hodgkin lymphoma. Time point of the sample: newly diagnosed, previously untreated cHL patient sample. The repertoire was sequenced with immunoSEQ multiplex PCR; TCRdb's copy has only in-frame clones and lacks some. This repertoire shows 17,000 or so clones, about 85% found once; its top ten account for approximately 4.1%. Sequenced material: peripheral blood mononuclear cells (PBMCs). The source of these receptors is a human donor with classical Hodgkin lymphoma.

The chain links TRBV6-5 to TRBJ2-3; D is perhaps TRBD1 or TRBD2 (5 bases each). Germline V gives CDR1 MNHEY, CDR2 SVGAGI. The V end lost 4 bases, the J end lost 2 bases, and 16 bases lay between the germline ends. This CDR3 has 16 amino acids. The CDR3 coding sequence is TGTGCCAGCAGTTTATATCCGGGACCCTTCACAGATACGCAGTATTTT. Translated: CASSLYPGPFTDTQYF.

The V and J genes are TRBV7-9 and TRBJ2-7, with 7 bases identical to TRBD2. This CDR3 comprises 14 residues. The V gene end was trimmed by 4 bases and the J gene end by 7 bases; junction bases not matched to a gene: 10. Germline V CDR1 and CDR2: SEHNR, FQNEAQ (reference sequence). CDR3 DNA: TGTGCCAGCAGCTCTACTAGCGAGCCTAGGGAGCAGTACTTC. It codes for CASSSTSEPREQYF. The full variable domain, in which reference TRBV7-9 and TRBJ2-7 provide the parts outside the CDR3, is DTGVSQNPRHKITKRGQNVTFRCDPISEHNRLYWYRQTLGQGPEFLTYFQNEAQLEKSRLLSDRFSAERPKGSFSTLEIQRTEQGDSAMYLCASSSTSEPREQYFGPGTRLTVT.

The chain links TRBV5-1 to TRBJ2-5, with D perhaps assigned TRBD1 or TRBD2 (5 bases each). CDR3 length equals 16 residues. The V and J ends lost 4 bases and 4 bases respectively, with 20 bases between them. Germline V gene lookup returns CDR1 SGHRS and CDR2 YFSETQ. This CDR3 reads CASSLTTGRVGETQYF. The CDR3 DNA reads as TGCGCCAGCAGCCTAACTACGGGACGGGTGGGAGAGACCCAGTACTTC.

V usage is TRBV4-3 and J usage is TRBJ1-2; D call uncertain. CDR1 and CDR2 (germline): LGHNA, YSLEER. V lost 0 bases and J 3 bases, leaving 8 bases between the germline ends. The CDR3 is 14 residues long. Here the CDR3 DNA reads TGCGCCAGCAGCCAAGAAGGCGACTACTATGGCTACACCTTC. As protein: CASSQEGDYYGYTF.

The chain joins TRBV5-6 to TRBJ2-6; D possibly corresponds to TRBD1 (6 bases). Trimming took 0 bases from V and 4 from J, leaving 14 bases between them. The CDR3 consists of 17 residues. Germline-derived CDR1 and CDR2 are SGHDT and YYEEEE. The CDR3 coding sequence is TGTGCCAGCAGCTTGGCTGGTCCAGGGGCCGGGGCCAACGTCCTGACTTTC. Its protein is CASSLAGPGAGANVLTF. Together with reference TRBV5-6 and TRBJ2-6, the CDR3 gives the full variable domain: DAGVTQSPTHLIKTRGQQVTLRCSPKSGHDTVSWYQQALGQGPQFIFQYYEEEERQRGNFPDRFSGHQFPNYSSELNVNALLLGDSALYLCASSLAGPGAGANVLTFGAGSRLTVL.

V is TRBV9 and J is TRBJ2-7; perhaps TRBD2 as D (5 bases). Trimming stripped 4 bases from V and 6 bases from J, with 17 bases between. The CDR3 is made up of 14 amino acids. Germline CDR1 SGDLS, CDR2 YYNGEE. CDR3 DNA sequence: TGTGCCAGCAGCTTCCGGGAACAGCCACGCGAGCAGTACTTC. Encoded protein: CASSFREQPREQYF.

The chain has TRBV5-1 and TRBJ1-3, with D unclear. V was clipped by 0 bases and J by 0 bases, with 7 bases between them. Germline V CDR1 and CDR2: SGHRS, YFSETQ. This CDR3 spans 15 amino acids. CDR3 in amino acids: CASSLGVGSGNTIYF. The CDR3 coding sequence is TGCGCCAGCAGCTTGGGCGTCGGCTCTGGAAACACCATATATTTT.

This clone was detected once. The rearrangement joins TRBV4-3 to TRBJ2-3; weak D call: TRBD1 (6 bases). V lost 2 bases and J lost 1, with 13 bases in between. Germline CDR1 LGHNA, CDR2 YSLEER. The CDR3 runs to 16 residues. CDR3 nucleotides: TGCGCCAGCAGCCAACTGACAGGAGCTGGCACAGATACGCAGTATTTT. Translated, it gives CASSQLTGAGTDTQYF.

The chain links TRBV27 to TRBJ2-7, with TRBD2 matching over 9 bases. The trim removed 0 bases at V and 0 bases at J, leaving 3 bases unmatched. CDR1 MNHEY and CDR2 SMNVEV come from the germline V gene (reference sequence). The CDR3 is 16 amino acids. CDR3 sequence (DNA): TGTGCCAGCAGTTTATCCAGCGGGAGGAGCTCCTACGAGCAGTACTTC. It translates to CASSLSSGRSSYEQYF.

The chain has TRBV5-4 and TRBJ2-5; D gene unclear. Per germline, CDR1 SGHNT and CDR2 YYREEE (reference sequence). CDR3 length: 14 amino acids. Trimming took off 0 bases at V and 5 bases at J, with 11 bases between the two ends. CDR3 sequence reads: CASSLGGLGETQYF. The CDR3 bases are TGTGCCAGCAGCTTGGGGGGATTAGGGGAGACCCAGTACTTC.

The chain carries TRBV28 and TRBJ1-4; TRBD1 might be the D (6 bases). CDR3 length equals 15 residues. Trimming shortened V by 5 bases and J by 4 bases, and 14 bases separated the two germline ends. CDR1 MDHEN and CDR2 SYDVKM come from the germline V gene. The CDR3 bases are TGTGCCAGCAGTCCACACGGGGGCCTTAATGAAAAACTGTTTTTT. This codes for CASSPHGGLNEKLFF.

In nucleotides, the CDR3 is TGTGCCAGCAGCGTAATGGGGTACAGGAGGATCGAGACCCAGTACTTC. This translates into CASSVMGYRRIETQYF. This chain connects TRBV9 to TRBJ2-5, with D perhaps given as TRBD1 or TRBD2 (5 bases each). The V and J ends lost 1 base and 5 bases respectively, with 18 bases between them. CDR3 length: 16 residues. Germline V gene lookup returns CDR1 SGDLS and CDR2 YYNGEE.

V and J are TRBV7-2 and TRBJ2-5; TRBD1 aligns across 7 bases. Germline V lookup: CDR1 SGHTA, CDR2 FQGNSA. The CDR3 is 14 amino acids. V lost 5 bases, J lost 2 bases, and 5 bases stayed unmatched. This chain's CDR3 is CASSATGSQETQYF. As DNA, the CDR3 is TGTGCCAGCAGCGCGACAGGGAGTCAAGAGACCCAGTACTTC.

V and J are TRBV27 and TRBJ2-5; the D gene could be TRBD1 or TRBD2 (5 bases each). Germline assignment: CDR1 MNHEY and CDR2 SMNVEV (reference sequence). The CDR3 has 13 residues. The V end was cut by 7 bases, the J end by 5 bases, with 14 bases between. The CDR3 is CASKVGVSETQYF. CDR3 coding DNA: TGTGCCAGCAAGGTGGGGGTCTCGGAGACCCAGTACTTC.

The V and J genes are TRBV7-2 and TRBJ1-1, with D possibly TRBD1 on 6 matching bases. Germline loops: CDR1 SGHTA, CDR2 FQGNSA. V lost 5 bases and J 6 bases, leaving 10 bases between the germline ends. The CDR3 has 12 amino acids. The CDR3 spells CASSRDMAEAFF. In DNA form, the CDR3 reads TGTGCCAGCAGCCGGGACATGGCTGAAGCTTTCTTT.

This clone is a singleton in its sample. This chain joins TRBV10-3 and TRBJ2-7; 10 bases match TRBD1. Trimming removed 3 bases from V and 2 bases from J; junction bases left unmatched: 7. Germline V gives CDR1 ENHRY, CDR2 SYGVKD. This CDR3 comprises 16 residues. The DNA of the CDR3 is TGTGCCATCAGTGAAAGGACCGGGACAGGGGCCTACGAGCAGTACTTC. Encoded protein: CAISERTGTGAYEQYF.

The rearrangement links TRBV28 to TRBJ1-5; tentative D call: TRBD1 (6 bases). The CDR3 has 14 amino acids. In germline, CDR1 is MDHEN, CDR2 SYDVKM. V was pared by 6 bases and J by 5 bases, with 14 bases between. CDR3: CASRQTGSHQPQHF. CDR3 in DNA: TGTGCCAGCAGGCAAACAGGGTCGCATCAGCCCCAGCATTTT.

This clone has just a few counts. V gene TRBV7-2 combines with J gene TRBJ2-2; the D call may be TRBD1 or TRBD2 (5 bases each). Germline V gene sequence: CDR1 SGHTA, CDR2 FQGNSA. This CDR3 contains 16 residues. The V end was cut by 5 bases, the J end by 6 bases, with 19 bases between. In DNA form, the CDR3 reads TGTGCCAGCAGCCTAGGCCCCGGGGCATCGTCCGGGGAGCTGTTTTTT. The encoded protein is CASSLGPGASSGELFF.

This chain connects TRBV7-6 to TRBJ2-3; possibly TRBD1 for D (6 bases). The CDR3 is made up of 17 amino acids. V lost 5 bases and J 0 bases, leaving 18 bases between the germline ends. Germline CDR1 SGHVS, CDR2 FNYEAQ. In DNA, the CDR3 is TGTGCCAGCAGCCCTTCCCCGGGACACCCTAGCACAGATACGCAGTATTTT. This encodes CASSPSPGHPSTDTQYF.

V gene TRBV21-1 combines with J gene TRBJ1-2; the DNA was not compared with TRBD1, the D call given in the table. TRBV21-1 is annotated as a pseudogene. The CDR3 length is 14 residues. The CDR3 DNA sequence: TGTGCCAGCAGCAAAGGGGCAGGGTCTGATGGCTACACCTTC. Amino acids: CASSKGAGSDGYTF.